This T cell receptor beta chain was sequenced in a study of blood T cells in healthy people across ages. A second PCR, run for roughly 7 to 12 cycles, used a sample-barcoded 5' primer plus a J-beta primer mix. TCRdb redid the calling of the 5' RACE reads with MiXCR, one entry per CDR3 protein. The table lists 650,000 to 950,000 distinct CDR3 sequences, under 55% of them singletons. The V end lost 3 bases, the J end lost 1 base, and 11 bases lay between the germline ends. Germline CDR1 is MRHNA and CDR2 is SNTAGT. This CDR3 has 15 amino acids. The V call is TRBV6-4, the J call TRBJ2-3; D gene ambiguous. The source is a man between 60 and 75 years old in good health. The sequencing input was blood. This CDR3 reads CASSEPGLGTDTQYF. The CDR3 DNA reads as TGTGCCAGCAGTGAACCCGGGTTAGGCACAGATACGCAGTATTTT.